This TCR beta chain was recovered during a study of blood T cell repertoires in COVID-19. Turning to the study itself: From the United States, Italy and Spain came samples of acute and convalescent COVID-19.

The table came from immunoSEQ multiplex PCR; TCRdb's copy has only in-frame clones and leaves some out. The data hold roughly 250,000 clones, with 82% observed a single time. Sequencing was carried out using peripheral blood. This clonotype originated in a woman aged 80 or over with active or convalescent COVID-19.

CDR3 in amino acids: CASKGGGASTDTQYF. Written as DNA, the CDR3 is TGTGCCAGTAAGGGAGGTGGGGCTAGCACAGATACGCAGTATTTT. This chain uses TRBV19 with TRBJ2-3, with D perhaps TRBD2 (6 bases). Germline loops: CDR1 LNHDA, CDR2 SQIVND (reference sequence). There are 15 residues in the CDR3. V lost 7 bases to trimming and J lost 0 bases, with 14 bases between them.